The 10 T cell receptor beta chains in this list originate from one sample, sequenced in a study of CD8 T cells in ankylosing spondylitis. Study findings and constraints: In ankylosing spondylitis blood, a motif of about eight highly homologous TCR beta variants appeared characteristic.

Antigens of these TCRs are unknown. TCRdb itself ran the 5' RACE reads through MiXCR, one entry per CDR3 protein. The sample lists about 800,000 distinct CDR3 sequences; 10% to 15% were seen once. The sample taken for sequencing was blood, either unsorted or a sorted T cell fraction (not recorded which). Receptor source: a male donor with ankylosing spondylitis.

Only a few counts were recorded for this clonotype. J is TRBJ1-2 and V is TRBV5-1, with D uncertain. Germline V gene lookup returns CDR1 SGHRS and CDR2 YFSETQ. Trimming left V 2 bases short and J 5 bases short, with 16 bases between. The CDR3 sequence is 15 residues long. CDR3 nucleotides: TGCGCCAGCAGCTTCGGATGGGGAGACACGTATGGCTACACCTTC. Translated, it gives CASSFGWGDTYGYTF. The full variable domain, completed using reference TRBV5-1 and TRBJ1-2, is KAGVTQTPRYLIKTRGQQVTLSCSPISGHRSVSWYQQTPGQGLQFLFEYFSETQRNKGNFPGRFSGRQFSNSRSEMNVSTLELGDSALYLCASSFGWGDTYGYTFGSGTRLTVV.

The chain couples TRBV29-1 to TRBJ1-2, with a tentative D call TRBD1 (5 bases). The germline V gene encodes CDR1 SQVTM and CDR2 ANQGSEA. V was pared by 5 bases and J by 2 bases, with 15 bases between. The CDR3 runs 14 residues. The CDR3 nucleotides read TGCAGCGTTTGGGACGCAGGGATAAACTATGGCTACACCTTC. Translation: CSVWDAGINYGYTF.

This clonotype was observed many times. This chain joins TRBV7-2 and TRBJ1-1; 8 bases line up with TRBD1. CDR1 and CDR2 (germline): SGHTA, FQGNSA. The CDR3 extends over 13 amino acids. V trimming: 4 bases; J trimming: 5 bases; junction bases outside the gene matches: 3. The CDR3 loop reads CASSSGGSTEAFF. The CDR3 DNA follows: TGTGCCAGCAGCTCAGGGGGCAGTACTGAAGCTTTCTTT.

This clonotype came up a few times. DNA of the CDR3: TGTGCCAGCAGCTTTAGCGGGAGTGCCCTAGATACGCAGTATTTT. Translated, it gives CASSFSGSALDTQYF. The chain employs TRBV7-2 and TRBJ2-3; 9 bases are a match to TRBD2. CDR1 and CDR2 (germline): SGHTA, FQGNSA. After removal of 3 bases from V and 5 bases from J, the junction contained 6 bases not matched to a gene. The CDR3 extends over 15 amino acids.

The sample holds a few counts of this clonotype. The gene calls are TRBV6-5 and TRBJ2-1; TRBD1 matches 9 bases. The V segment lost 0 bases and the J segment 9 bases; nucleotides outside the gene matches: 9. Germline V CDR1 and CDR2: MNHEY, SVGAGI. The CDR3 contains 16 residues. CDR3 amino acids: CASSYSPGQGWSEQFF. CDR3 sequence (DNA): TGTGCCAGCAGTTACTCTCCGGGACAGGGCTGGAGTGAGCAGTTCTTC.

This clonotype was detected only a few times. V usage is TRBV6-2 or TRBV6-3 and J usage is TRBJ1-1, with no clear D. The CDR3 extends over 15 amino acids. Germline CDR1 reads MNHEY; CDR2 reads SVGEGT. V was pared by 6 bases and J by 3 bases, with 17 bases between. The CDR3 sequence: CASRPRTSWYTEAFF. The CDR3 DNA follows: TGTGCCAGCAGACCGAGGACTTCCTGGTACACTGAAGCTTTCTTT.

CDR3 DNA sequence: TGTGCCAGCAGCCATCCGAGCGGGAGATCCGACAATGAGCAGTTCTTC. It is translated as CASSHPSGRSDNEQFF. V usage is TRBV11-3 and J usage is TRBJ2-1; 8 bases map to TRBD2. In germline, CDR1 is SGHNT, CDR2 YENEEA. V lost 5 bases and J lost 5; bases outside the gene matches: 11. The CDR3 loop spans 16 amino acids. Full variable domain (remainder filled in from reference TRBV11-3 and TRBJ2-1): EAGVVQSPRYKIIEKKQPVAFWCNPISGHNTLYWYLQNLGQGPELLIRYENEEAVDDSQLPKDRFSAERLKGVDSTLKIQPAELGDSAVYLCASSHPSGRSDNEQFFGPGTRLTVL.

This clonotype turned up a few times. CDR3 bases: TGCAGTGCTAGAAAAGCGGGAGTGAGGTACAATGAGCAGTTCTTC. Amino acids: CSARKAGVRYNEQFF. The V call is TRBV20-1, the J call TRBJ2-1; 8 nucleotides agree with TRBD2. Germline V CDR1 and CDR2: DFQATT, SNEGSKA (reference sequence). V dropped 2 bases and J dropped 4; count of bases not matched to a gene: 7. CDR3 length: 15 residues.

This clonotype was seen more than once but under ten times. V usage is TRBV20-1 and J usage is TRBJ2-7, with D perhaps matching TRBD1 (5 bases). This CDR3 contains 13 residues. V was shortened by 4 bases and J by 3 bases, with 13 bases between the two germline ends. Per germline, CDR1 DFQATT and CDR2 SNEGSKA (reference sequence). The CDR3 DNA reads TGCAGTGCTATAAGATTCCAGGGCTACGAGCAGTACTTC. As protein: CSAIRFQGYEQYF.

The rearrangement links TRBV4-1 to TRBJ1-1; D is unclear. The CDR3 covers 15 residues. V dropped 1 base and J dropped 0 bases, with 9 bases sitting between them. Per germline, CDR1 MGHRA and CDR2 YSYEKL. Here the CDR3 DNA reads TGCGCCAGCAGCCAAGTTTTAGGGATGAACACTGAAGCTTTCTTT. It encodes CASSQVLGMNTEAFF.